A selection of T cell receptor beta chains follows, all from one sample in a study of shared clonotypes between healthy human individuals. Here immunoSEQ multiplex PCR was the method, and the copy in TCRdb shows in-frame clones only, minus some. This sample has around 2,000,000 clones, with roughly 94% found just once. Sequenced material: naive CD8+ T cells sorted from blood. The receptors come from a man aged 18-30 years in good health. The CDR3 runs from the conserved cysteine through the conserved F or W. Each record gives: D gene, V gene, J gene, clone size, CDR3 DNA, CDR3 protein. D genes are given only for firm matches. Clone size is shown for a subset of rows, as once, few, many or a class of expanded clone.

D gene: NA
V gene: TRBV5-1
J gene: TRBJ2-3
clone size: NA
CDR3 DNA: TGCGCCAGCCGCCCCAGGGGAGCCCCCACAGATACGCAGTATTTT
CDR3 protein: CASRPRGAPTDTQYF

D gene: NA
V gene: TRBV6-5
J gene: TRBJ1-6
clone size: NA
CDR3 DNA: TGTGCCAGCAGTTTTGGACGGAACTATAATTCACCCCTCCACTTT
CDR3 protein: CASSFGRNYNSPLHF

D gene: TRBD2
V gene: TRBV2
J gene: TRBJ2-1
clone size: once
CDR3 DNA: TGTGCCAGCAGTGAAGATTATTCCGGGGGGGATTTATACAATGAGCAGTTCTTC
CDR3 protein: CASSEDYSGGDLYNEQFF

D gene: NA
V gene: TRBV4-3
J gene: TRBJ2-7
clone size: NA
CDR3 DNA: TGCGCCAGCAGCCAAGGGGTTGACTCCTACGAGCAGTACTTC
CDR3 protein: CASSQGVDSYEQYF

D gene: NA
V gene: TRBV5-6
J gene: TRBJ2-7
clone size: NA
CDR3 DNA: TGTGCCAGCAGCTTATCCTCACACCTGACCTACGAGCAGTACTTC
CDR3 protein: CASSLSSHLTYEQYF

D gene: TRBD1
V gene: TRBV27
J gene: TRBJ2-3
clone size: NA
CDR3 DNA: TGTGCCAGCAGTCTGGGCCCAAAAGATTTACAGGGGGCAATAGATACGCAGTATTTT
CDR3 protein: CASSLGPKDLQGAIDTQYF

D gene: NA
V gene: TRBV2
J gene: TRBJ2-3
clone size: NA
CDR3 DNA: TGTGCCAGCAGTGACGACGGGGGGCGTTACACAGATACGCAGTATTTT
CDR3 protein: CASSDDGGRYTDTQYF

D gene: TRBD1
V gene: TRBV29-1
J gene: TRBJ2-7
clone size: NA
CDR3 DNA: TGCAGCGTAGGGACAGCCAGGACCGAGCAGTACTTC
CDR3 protein: CSVGTARTEQYF

D gene: TRBD1
V gene: TRBV5-8
J gene: TRBJ2-7
clone size: NA
CDR3 DNA: TGTGCCACCGAGGACAGGGCCTACGAGCAGTACTTC
CDR3 protein: CATEDRAYEQYF

D gene: NA
V gene: TRBV11-2
J gene: TRBJ2-7
clone size: NA
CDR3 DNA: TGTGCCAGCAGCTTAATCCCCTGGTACGAGCAGTACTTC
CDR3 protein: CASSLIPWYEQYF

D gene: TRBD2
V gene: TRBV19
J gene: TRBJ2-7
clone size: NA
CDR3 DNA: TGTGCCAGTAGTATCCCAGGACTAGTCGAGCAGTACTTC
CDR3 protein: CASSIPGLVEQYF